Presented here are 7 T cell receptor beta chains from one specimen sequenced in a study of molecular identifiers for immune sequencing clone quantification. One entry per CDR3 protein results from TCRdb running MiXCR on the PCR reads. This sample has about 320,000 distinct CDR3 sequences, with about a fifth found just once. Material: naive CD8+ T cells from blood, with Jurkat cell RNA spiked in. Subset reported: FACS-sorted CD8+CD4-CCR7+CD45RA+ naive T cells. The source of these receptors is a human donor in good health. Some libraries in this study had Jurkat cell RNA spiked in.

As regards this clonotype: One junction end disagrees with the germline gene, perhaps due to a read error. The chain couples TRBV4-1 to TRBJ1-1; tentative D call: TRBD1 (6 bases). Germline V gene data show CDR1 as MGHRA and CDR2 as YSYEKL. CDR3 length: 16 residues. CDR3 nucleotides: TGCGCCAGCAGCCAAGCAGTCATGGGGGGCGACACTGAAGCTCTCTTT. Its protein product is CASSQAVMGGDTEALF.

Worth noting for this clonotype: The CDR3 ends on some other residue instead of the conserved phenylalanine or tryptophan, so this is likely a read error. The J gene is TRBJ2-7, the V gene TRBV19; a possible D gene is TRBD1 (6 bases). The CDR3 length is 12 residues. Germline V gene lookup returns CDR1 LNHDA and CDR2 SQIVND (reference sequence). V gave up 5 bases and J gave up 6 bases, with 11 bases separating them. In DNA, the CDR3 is TGTGCCAGTAGTCTAACAGGGAGCGAGCAGTACCTC. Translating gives CASSLTGSEQYL.

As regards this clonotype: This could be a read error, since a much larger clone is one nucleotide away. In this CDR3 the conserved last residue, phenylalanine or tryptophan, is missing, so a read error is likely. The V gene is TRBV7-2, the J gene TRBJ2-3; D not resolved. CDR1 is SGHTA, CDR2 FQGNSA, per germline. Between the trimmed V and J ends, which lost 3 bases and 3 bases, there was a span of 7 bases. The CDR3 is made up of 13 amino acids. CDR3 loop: CASSFVPTDTQYL. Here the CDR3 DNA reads TGTGCCAGCAGCTTTGTGCCGACAGATACGCAGTATTTG.

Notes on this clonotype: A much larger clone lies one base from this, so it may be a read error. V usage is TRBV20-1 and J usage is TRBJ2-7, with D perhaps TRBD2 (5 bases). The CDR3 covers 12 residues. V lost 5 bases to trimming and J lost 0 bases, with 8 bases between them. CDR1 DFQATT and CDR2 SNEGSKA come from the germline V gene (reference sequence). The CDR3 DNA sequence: TGCAGTGCTGAGCGGAGCTCCTACGAGCAGTACTTC. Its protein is CSAERSSYEQYF.

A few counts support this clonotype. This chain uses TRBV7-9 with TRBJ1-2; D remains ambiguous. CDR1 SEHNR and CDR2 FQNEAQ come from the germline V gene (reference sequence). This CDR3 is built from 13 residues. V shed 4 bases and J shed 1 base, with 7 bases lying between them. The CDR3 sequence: CASSWTDNYGYTF. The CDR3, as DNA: TGTGCCAGCAGCTGGACGGATAACTATGGCTACACCTTC.

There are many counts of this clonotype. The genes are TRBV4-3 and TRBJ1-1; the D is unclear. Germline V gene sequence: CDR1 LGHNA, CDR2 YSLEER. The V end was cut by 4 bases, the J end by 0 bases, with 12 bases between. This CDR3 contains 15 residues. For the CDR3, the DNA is TGCGCCAGCAGCCCTGGACCGGGAATGAACACTGAAGCTTTCTTT. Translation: CASSPGPGMNTEAFF.

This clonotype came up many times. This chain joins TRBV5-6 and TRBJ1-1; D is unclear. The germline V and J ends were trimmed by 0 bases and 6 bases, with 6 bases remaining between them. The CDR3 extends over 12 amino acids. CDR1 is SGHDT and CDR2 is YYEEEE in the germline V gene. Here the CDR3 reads CASSLGLAEAFF. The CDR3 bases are TGTGCCAGCAGCTTGGGGCTCGCTGAAGCTTTCTTT.